This T cell receptor beta chain comes out of a study of T-cell reconstitution after alpha-beta-depleted transplantation in children. Unique molecular identifiers were incorporated when the TCRbeta library was constructed. TCRdb analysed the PCR reads with MiXCR anew, one entry per CDR3 protein. The sample shows hundreds of thousands of distinct CDR3 sequences, roughly 15% of them seen only once. The sample holds a few counts of this clonotype. Between the trimmed V and J ends, which lost 3 bases and 0 bases, there was a span of 9 bases. Looked up from germline, CDR1 is DFQATT and CDR2 is SNEGSKA (reference sequence). The CDR3 runs to 13 residues.

This receptor was obtained from a human donor who donated a stem cell graft to a child with acute myeloid leukemia. The chain joins TRBV20-1 to TRBJ2-7; D is perhaps TRBD1 or TRBD2 (5 bases each). Here the sequenced sample was PBMCs from the stem cell graft donor, taken from the stem cell graft. The CDR3 protein is CSASLGVSYEQYV. The CDR3 coding sequence is TGCAGTGCTAGCTTGGGGGTCTCCTACGAGCAGTACGTC.